This T cell receptor beta chain was observed in a study of CD4 and CD8 cells across lung adenocarcinoma regions. TCRdb re-derived calls from the PCR reads in MiXCR, one entry per CDR3 protein. The data hold several thousand distinct CDR3 sequences, with around 40% observed a single time. The germline V gene has CDR1 MRHNA and CDR2 SNTAGT. The CDR3 is made up of 14 amino acids. About this clonotype itself: An end of the junction differs from the germline gene, which may be a read error.

The sequenced sample consisted of CD4+ T cells from the margin of a lung tumor. The source of this sequence is a male donor with lung adenocarcinoma. The CD4 and CD8 labels of this study may be unreliable. The chain has TRBV6-4 and TRBJ2-3; a possible D gene is TRBD1 (6 bases). In nucleotides, the CDR3 is TGTGCGGGCAGTGGGGGCCTAGTTTCGGATACCCAGTATTTT. Amino acids: CAGSGGLVSDTQYF.